Listed here are 27 T cell receptor beta chains from one sample, sequenced in a study of vaccination and CD4 T cells after COVID-19. What these receptors recognize is not known. Once obtained from cultured CD4+ T cells, the DNA was sequenced using the Oncomine TCR Beta short-read assay. TCRdb re-derived calls from the PCR reads in MiXCR, one entry per CDR3 protein. The sample has fewer than 6,000 distinct CDR3 sequences; around 43% are singletons. Treatment here: roughly 11-day PBMC culture with coronavirus spike peptide pools or control peptides (ViraFEST assay). The sequencing sample was made of CD4+ T cells from blood, cultured in vitro. The receptors here all came from a human donor who had recovered from COVID-19.

The chain employs TRBV7-9 and TRBJ2-2; 7 bases align to TRBD1. Germline V gene data show CDR1 as SEHNR and CDR2 as FQNEAQ (reference sequence). This CDR3 spans 14 amino acids. J lost 3 bases, V lost 4 bases, and 2 bases had no gene match. CDR3 residues: CASSWDRYTGELFF. The CDR3 DNA reads TGTGCCAGCAGCTGGGACAGATACACCGGGGAGCTGTTTTTT.

The J gene is TRBJ2-1, the V gene TRBV20-1; 10 nucleotides agree with TRBD2. This CDR3 has 15 residues. Germline loops: CDR1 DFQATT, CDR2 SNEGSKA (reference sequence). The V segment lost 6 bases and the J segment 4 bases; nucleotides outside the gene matches: 9. The CDR3 region has the DNA TGCAGTGCCGAGAGACTAGCGGGTATTTACAATGAGCAGTTCTTC. Its translation: CSAERLAGIYNEQFF.

V usage is TRBV5-1 and J usage is TRBJ2-3, with 11 bases lining up with TRBD2. V trimming: 1 base; J trimming: 3 bases; junction bases outside the gene matches: 4. CDR3 length equals 16 residues. Germline loops: CDR1 SGHRS, CDR2 YFSETQ. The CDR3, as DNA: TGCGCCAGCAGCTTGATAGCGGGGGGGCCAACAGATACGCAGTATTTT. This gives the protein CASSLIAGGPTDTQYF. Drawing the rest from reference TRBV5-1 and TRBJ2-3, the complete variable domain is KAGVTQTPRYLIKTRGQQVTLSCSPISGHRSVSWYQQTPGQGLQFLFEYFSETQRNKGNFPGRFSGRQFSNSRSEMNVSTLELGDSALYLCASSLIAGGPTDTQYFGPGTRLTVL.

The chain links TRBV21-1 to TRBJ2-7; the listed D gene, TRBD1, was not tested against the DNA. TRBV21-1 is a pseudogene locus. The CDR3 runs to 16 residues. CDR3 sequence reads: CASSKLVRDRGNEQYF. As DNA, the CDR3 is TGTGCCAGCAGCAAATTGGTCCGGGACAGGGGCAACGAGCAGTACTTC.

The chain is built from TRBV20-1 and TRBJ1-1; no reliable D call. This CDR3 spans 12 amino acids. Trimming took off 3 bases at V and 1 base at J, with 6 bases between the two ends. Germline V gene data show CDR1 as DFQATT and CDR2 as SNEGSKA (reference sequence). CDR3 region: CSAREGNTEAFF. The CDR3 coding sequence is TGCAGTGCTAGGGAGGGGAACACTGAAGCTTTCTTT.

This clonotype showed up just once. The conserved final phenylalanine or tryptophan is absent from the CDR3, which likely points to a read error. The chain carries TRBV6-1 and TRBJ1-2, with D perhaps TRBD1 (5 bases). This CDR3 contains 13 residues. The V end was cut by 6 bases, the J end by 5 bases, with 13 bases between. Germline V gene lookup returns CDR1 MNHNS and CDR2 SASEGT. In DNA, the CDR3 is TGTGCCAGCAGACCGACAGATCCATATGGCTACACCTTG. Protein product: CASRPTDPYGYTL.

This clonotype came up a few times. The V call is TRBV6-2 or TRBV6-3, the J call TRBJ2-2, with 7 bases lining up with TRBD1. CDR1 is MNHEY, CDR2 SVGEGT, per germline. V lost 11 bases to trimming and J lost 6 bases; unmatched junction nucleotides: 9. CDR3 length: 13 residues. CDR3 DNA: TGTGCCTGCCAGCTAACAGGGGCCGGGGAGCTGTTTTTT. This encodes CACQLTGAGELFF.

This chain uses TRBV5-4 with TRBJ1-1; unclear D gene. Trimming shortened V by 0 bases and J by 4 bases, and 10 bases separated the two germline ends. The CDR3 covers 14 residues. CDR1 is SGHNT, CDR2 YYREEE, per germline (reference sequence). The CDR3 bases are TGTGCCAGCAGCTTGGAATCTGGGAGCACTGAAGCTTTCTTT. This codes for CASSLESGSTEAFF. The entire variable domain, with the rest obtained from reference TRBV5-4 and TRBJ1-1, is as follows: ETGVTQSPTHLIKTRGQQVTLRCSSQSGHNTVSWYQQALGQGPQFIFQYYREEENGRGNFPPRFSGLQFPNYSSELNVNALELDDSALYLCASSLESGSTEAFFGQGTRLTVV.

This clonotype showed up just once. The CDR3 is CASSFRGTGGTEAFF. CDR3 bases: TGTGCCAGCAGCTTCCGCGGGACAGGGGGCACTGAAGCTTTCTTT. The genes are TRBV7-9 and TRBJ1-1; TRBD1 matches 11 bases. Germline lookup yields CDR1 SEHNR and CDR2 FQNEAQ (reference sequence). CDR3 length: 15 residues. V shed 3 bases and J 4 bases; nucleotides not matched to a gene: 4.

The chain combines TRBV7-8 with TRBJ1-6; 8 bases fit TRBD1. The V and J ends lost 2 bases and 8 bases, in that order; junction bases with no gene match: 2. This CDR3 contains 14 residues. The germline V gene encodes CDR1 SGHVS and CDR2 FQNEAQ. CDR3 region: CASSLTDRDSPLHF. CDR3 DNA sequence: TGTGCCAGCAGCTTAACGGACAGGGATTCACCCCTCCACTTT.

The chain has TRBV6-5 and TRBJ1-1; D remains unclear. Germline CDR1 reads MNHEY; CDR2 reads SVGAGI. Trimming took 2 bases from V and 1 from J, leaving 17 bases between them. The CDR3 is made up of 17 amino acids. CDR3 DNA sequence: TGTGCCAGCAGTTACGAGAAGACGGACGCGCCGAACACTGAAGCTTTCTTT. This sequence encodes CASSYEKTDAPNTEAFF.

This clonotype came up a few times. CDR3 nucleotides: TGTGCCAGCACCACGGGACAGGGCTACGAGCAGTACTTC. Its translation: CASTTGQGYEQYF. This chain uses TRBV6-1 with TRBJ2-7; 9 nucleotides agree with TRBD1. This CDR3 has 13 amino acids. Trimming removed 7 bases from V and 3 bases from J; junction bases left unmatched: 4. Per germline, CDR1 MNHNS and CDR2 SASEGT.

The gene calls are TRBV7-2 and TRBJ1-2; TRBD1 matches 9 bases. The length of the CDR3 is 14 residues. V trimming: 3 bases; J trimming: 3 bases; junction bases outside the gene matches: 2. Germline V CDR1 and CDR2: SGHTA, FQGNSA. CDR3 in DNA: TGTGCCAGCAGCTTGGGACAGGGAGACTATGGCTACACCTTC. Translating gives CASSLGQGDYGYTF.

This chain connects TRBV6-5 to TRBJ1-3; the match to TRBD1 covers 7 bases. The CDR3 is 15 residues long. Germline lookup yields CDR1 MNHEY and CDR2 SVGAGI. Trimming cost V 4 bases and J 0 bases; bases outside gene matches: 3. The CDR3 nucleotides are TGTGCCAGCAGTTCGACAGGGCCCTCTGGAAACACCATATATTTT. As protein: CASSSTGPSGNTIYF.

The rearrangement joins TRBV6-5 to TRBJ1-2; TRBD1 matches at 9 bases. V lost 0 bases and J lost 0; bases outside the gene matches: 11. CDR1 and CDR2 (germline): MNHEY, SVGAGI. The CDR3 has 19 residues. CDR3 nucleotides: TGTGCCAGCAGTTACTCAGGACAGGGGAGACCATCTACTAACTATGGCTACACCTTC. It is translated as CASSYSGQGRPSTNYGYTF.

The CDR3 coding sequence is TGCGCCAGCAGTGCCCCCGGGACAGGGATGAGGGATCAGCCCCAGCATTTT. This sequence encodes CASSAPGTGMRDQPQHF. This rearrangement joins TRBV10-2 to TRBJ1-5, with TRBD1 identical over 9 bases. The germline V gene has CDR1 WSHSY and CDR2 SAAADI. The V segment lost 4 bases and the J segment 5 bases; nucleotides outside the gene matches: 12. The CDR3 is 17 amino acids.

The chain carries TRBV10-3 and TRBJ1-4, with D uncertain. This CDR3 spans 20 amino acids. V was clipped by 0 bases and J by 4 bases, with 24 bases between them. Per germline, CDR1 ENHRY and CDR2 SYGVKD. The CDR3 sequence: CAISESTLAGLDPGNEKLFF. Here the CDR3 DNA reads TGTGCCATCAGTGAGTCGACTCTTGCAGGTTTGGACCCTGGTAATGAAAAACTGTTTTTT.

This sequence joins TRBV12-3 or TRBV12-4 and TRBJ1-2, with D possibly TRBD1 on 6 matching bases. V dropped 6 bases and J dropped 7 bases, with 15 bases sitting between them. This CDR3 spans 13 amino acids. The CDR3 spells CASRGGLGSGYTF. CDR3 DNA: TGTGCCAGCAGGGGGGGCCTGGGGAGTGGCTACACCTTC.

The chain uses TRBV12-3 or TRBV12-4 and TRBJ1-2; maybe TRBD1 (5 bases). This CDR3 comprises 11 residues. Trimming cost V 1 base and J 8 bases, with 5 bases left between them. CDR3 bases: TGTGCCAGCAGTTTAGGGGGGGGCTACACCTTC. This encodes CASSLGGGYTF.

This clonotype was recorded a few times. The J gene is TRBJ1-1, the V gene TRBV27; D not resolved. Germline V gene sequence: CDR1 MNHEY, CDR2 SMNVEV (reference sequence). V was cut by 5 bases and J by 1 base, with 11 bases left in between. CDR3 size: 14 residues. In DNA, the CDR3 is TGTGCCAGCAGTCCCATGGTCGGGAACACTGAAGCTTTCTTT. Its translation: CASSPMVGNTEAFF.

The V and J genes are TRBV7-2 and TRBJ2-1; TRBD2 agrees at 8 bases. Unmatched junction bases numbered 6, after V lost 1 base and J lost 16 bases. CDR1 and CDR2 from the germline V gene are SGHTA and FQGNSA. The CDR3 covers 12 residues. The CDR3 DNA is TGTGCCAGCAGCTTAGAGGTAGCGGGGCTATTCTTC. Residues: CASSLEVAGLFF.

This clonotype was seen a few times. The V and J genes are TRBV11-3 and TRBJ1-6; D unclear. The CDR3 extends over 12 amino acids. Germline-derived CDR1 and CDR2 are SGHNT and YENEEA. V lost 5 bases and J 10 bases, leaving 9 bases between the germline ends. CDR3 sequence: CASSLGGSPLHF. CDR3 bases: TGTGCCAGCAGCCTAGGTGGATCACCCCTCCACTTT.

In its sample, this clonotype was seen a few times. The CDR3 loop reads CASTGQDSYNEQFF. CDR3 nucleotides: TGTGCTTCCACGGGACAGGACTCCTACAATGAGCAGTTCTTC. The chain recombines TRBV2 with TRBJ2-1, with 8 bases that match TRBD1. Germline CDR1 and CDR2: SNHLY and FYNNEI. The CDR3 covers 14 residues.

This clonotype was recorded a few times. Its ends do not fully match the called genes, so a read error is possible. The chain is built from TRBV12-3 or TRBV12-4 and TRBJ2-7, with 9 positions matching TRBD1. This CDR3 has 11 amino acids. The CDR3: CASRIPGQGGF. CDR3 sequence (DNA): TGTGCCAGCAGAATACCGGGACAGGGAGGCTTC.

This sequence joins TRBV20-1 and TRBJ1-2, with a tentative D call TRBD1 (5 bases). CDR1 is DFQATT and CDR2 is SNEGSKA in the germline V gene (reference sequence). Trimming took 2 bases from V and 5 from J, leaving 15 bases between them. CDR3 length: 14 residues. The CDR3 bases are TGCAGTGCTAGATATAGGGACCAACCTTATGGCTACACCTTC. Protein sequence: CSARYRDQPYGYTF.

In DNA, the CDR3 is TGTGCCAGCACCGACCGGGGGGACTATGGCTACACCTTC. This sequence encodes CASTDRGDYGYTF. The chain recombines TRBV6-2 or TRBV6-3 with TRBJ1-2; D may be TRBD1 (5 bases). Germline CDR1 and CDR2: MNHEY and SVGEGT. The CDR3 is made up of 13 amino acids. The V and J ends lost 7 bases and 3 bases respectively, with 12 bases between them.

The V and J genes are TRBV20-1 and TRBJ2-3; 10 nucleotides agree with TRBD2. Germline CDR1 reads DFQATT; CDR2 reads SNEGSKA (reference sequence). V shed 1 base and J 6 bases; nucleotides not matched to a gene: 7. The CDR3 spans 15 residues. The CDR3 nucleotides read TGCAGTGCTAGAGTAGCGGGGGGCCCCGTTGATACGCAGTATTTT. Translated: CSARVAGGPVDTQYF.